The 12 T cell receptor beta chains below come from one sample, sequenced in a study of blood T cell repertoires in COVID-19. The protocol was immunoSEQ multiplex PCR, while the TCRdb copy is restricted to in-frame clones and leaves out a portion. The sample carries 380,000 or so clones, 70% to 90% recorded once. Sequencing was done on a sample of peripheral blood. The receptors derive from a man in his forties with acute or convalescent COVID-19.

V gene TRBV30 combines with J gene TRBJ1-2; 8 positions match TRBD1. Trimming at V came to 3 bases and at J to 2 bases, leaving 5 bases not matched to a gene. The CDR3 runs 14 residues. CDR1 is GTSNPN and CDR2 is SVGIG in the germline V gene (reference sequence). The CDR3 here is CAWSRDRLNYGYTF. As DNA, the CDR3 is TGTGCCTGGAGCCGGGACAGGTTAAACTATGGCTACACCTTC.

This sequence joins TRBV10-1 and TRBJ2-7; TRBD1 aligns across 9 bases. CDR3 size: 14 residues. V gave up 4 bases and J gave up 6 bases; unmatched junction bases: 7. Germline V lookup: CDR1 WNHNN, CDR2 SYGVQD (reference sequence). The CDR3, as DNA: TGCGCCAGCAGTGCCGCGGGACAGGGCTTCGAGCAGTACTTC. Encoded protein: CASSAAGQGFEQYF.

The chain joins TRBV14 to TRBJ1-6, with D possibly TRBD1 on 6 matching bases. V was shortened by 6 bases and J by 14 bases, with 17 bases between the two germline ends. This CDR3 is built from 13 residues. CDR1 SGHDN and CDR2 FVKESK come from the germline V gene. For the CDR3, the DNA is TGTGCCAGCAGTCGGGCCCAGGGGTACACCCTCCACTTT. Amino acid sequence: CASSRAQGYTLHF.

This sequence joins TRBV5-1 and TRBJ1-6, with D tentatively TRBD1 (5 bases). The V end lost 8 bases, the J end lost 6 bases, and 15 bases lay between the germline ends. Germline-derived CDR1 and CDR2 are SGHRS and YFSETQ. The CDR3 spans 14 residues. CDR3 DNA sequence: TGCGCCAGTCACTCCGGGACTCCTAATTCACCCCTCCACTTT. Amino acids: CASHSGTPNSPLHF.

The CDR3 here is CASSPILNTEAFF. The CDR3 DNA reads as TGTGCCAGCTCACCAATCTTGAACACTGAAGCTTTCTTT. The genes are TRBV18 and TRBJ1-1, with unresolved D. This CDR3 contains 13 residues. CDR1 is KGHSH and CDR2 is LQKENI in the germline V gene. Trimming removed 2 bases at V and 0 bases at J, with 4 bases between. Supplemented by reference TRBV18 and TRBJ1-1, the full variable domain reads NAGVMQNPRHLVRRRGQEARLRCSPMKGHSHVYWYRQLPEEGLKFMVYLQKENIIDESGMPKERFSAEFPKEGPSILRIQQVVRGDSAAYFCASSPILNTEAFFGQGTRLTVV.

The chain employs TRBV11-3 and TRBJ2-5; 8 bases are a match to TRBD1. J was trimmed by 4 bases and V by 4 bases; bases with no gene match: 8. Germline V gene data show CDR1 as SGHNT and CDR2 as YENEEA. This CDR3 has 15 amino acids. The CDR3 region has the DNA TGTGCCAGCAGCTCAGGGACAGGTCGACCAGAGACCCAGTACTTC. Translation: CASSSGTGRPETQYF.

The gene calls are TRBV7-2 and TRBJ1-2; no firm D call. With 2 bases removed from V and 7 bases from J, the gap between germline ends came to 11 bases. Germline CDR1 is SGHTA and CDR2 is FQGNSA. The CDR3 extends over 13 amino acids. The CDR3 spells CASSLPETFGYTF. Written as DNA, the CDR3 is TGTGCCAGCAGCTTACCCGAGACATTTGGCTACACCTTC.

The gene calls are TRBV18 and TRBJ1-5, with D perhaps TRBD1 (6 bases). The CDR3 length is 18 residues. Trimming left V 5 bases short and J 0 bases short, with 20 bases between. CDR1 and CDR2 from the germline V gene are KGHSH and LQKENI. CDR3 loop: CASSSQGGGTYSNQPQHF. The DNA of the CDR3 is TGTGCCAGCTCATCACAGGGTGGAGGAACATATAGCAATCAGCCCCAGCATTTT. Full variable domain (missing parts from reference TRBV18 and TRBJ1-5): NAGVMQNPRHLVRRRGQEARLRCSPMKGHSHVYWYRQLPEEGLKFMVYLQKENIIDESGMPKERFSAEFPKEGPSILRIQQVVRGDSAAYFCASSSQGGGTYSNQPQHFGDGTRLSIL.

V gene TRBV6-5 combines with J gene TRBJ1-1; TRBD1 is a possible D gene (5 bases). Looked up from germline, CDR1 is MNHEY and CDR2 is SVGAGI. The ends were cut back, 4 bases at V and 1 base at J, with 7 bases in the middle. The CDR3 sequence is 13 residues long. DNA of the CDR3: TGTGCCAGCAGTTGGCAGGGGAACACTGAAGCTTTCTTT. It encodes CASSWQGNTEAFF.

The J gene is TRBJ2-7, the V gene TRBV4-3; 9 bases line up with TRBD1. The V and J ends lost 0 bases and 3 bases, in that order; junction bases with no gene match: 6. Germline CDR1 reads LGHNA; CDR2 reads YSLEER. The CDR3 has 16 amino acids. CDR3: CASSQDVTGGGYEQYF. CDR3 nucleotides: TGCGCCAGCAGCCAAGATGTGACAGGGGGGGGCTACGAGCAGTACTTC.

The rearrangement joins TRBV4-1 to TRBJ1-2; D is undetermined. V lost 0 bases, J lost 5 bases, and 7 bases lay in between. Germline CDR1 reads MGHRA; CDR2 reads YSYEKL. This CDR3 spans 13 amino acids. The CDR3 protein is CASSQESGYGYTF. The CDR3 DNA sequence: TGCGCCAGCAGCCAAGAGTCGGGGTATGGCTACACCTTC.

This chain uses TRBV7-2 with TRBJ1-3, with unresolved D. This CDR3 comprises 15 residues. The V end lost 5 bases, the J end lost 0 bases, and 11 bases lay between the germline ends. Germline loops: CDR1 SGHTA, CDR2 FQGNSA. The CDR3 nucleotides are TGTGCCAGCAGCGTAACACCCGACTCTGGAAACACCATATATTTT. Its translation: CASSVTPDSGNTIYF.